One sample yielded the 27 T cell receptor beta chains listed below, sequenced in a study of blood T cell repertoires in COVID-19. Using immunoSEQ multiplex PCR, the repertoire was profiled, and TCRdb retains in-frame clones only, with some absent. The sample lists fewer than 350,000 clones, 85% occurring once. Material for sequencing was PBMCs or T cells enriched from blood (not recorded which). These receptors were taken from a woman aged 25 to 39 who had been exposed to COVID-19.

J is TRBJ1-1 and V is TRBV7-3; TRBD1 might be the D (5 bases). The V end lost 1 base, the J end lost 3 bases, and 9 bases lay between the germline ends. Looked up from germline, CDR1 is SGHTA and CDR2 is FQGTGA. This CDR3 is 14 amino acids long. CDR3 residues: CASSLKGGDTEAFF. CDR3 coding DNA: TGTGCCAGCAGCTTAAAGGGAGGGGACACTGAAGCTTTCTTT.

The genes are TRBV5-1 and TRBJ2-7; no firm D call. The germline gives CDR1 SGHRS, CDR2 YFSETQ. V lost 0 bases and J 3 bases, leaving 10 bases between the germline ends. The CDR3 consists of 14 residues. The CDR3 sequence is CASSLASGNYEQYF. The CDR3 DNA is TGCGCCAGCAGCTTGGCGTCGGGTAACTACGAGCAGTACTTC.

This clone was found a few times. The genes are TRBV28 and TRBJ1-4, with 7 bases identical to TRBD1. Germline values: CDR1 MDHEN, CDR2 SYDVKM. J lost 5 bases, V lost 6 bases, and 21 bases had no gene match. The CDR3 extends over 19 amino acids. CDR3 sequence: CASSPAVRQGPSNNEKLFF. In nucleotides, the CDR3 is TGTGCCAGCAGCCCCGCCGTCAGACAGGGTCCATCCAACAATGAAAAACTGTTTTTT.

The chain joins TRBV10-1 to TRBJ2-7; 9 positions agree with TRBD1. Germline CDR1 is WNHNN and CDR2 is SYGVQD (reference sequence). V was pared by 8 bases and J by 12 bases, with 5 bases of the junction left unmatched. This CDR3 region has 10 residues. The CDR3 region has the DNA TGCGCCAGCGTCCCGGGACAGGGGTACTTC. This encodes CASVPGQGYF.

The chain joins TRBV28 to TRBJ1-2, with a tentative D call TRBD1 (5 bases). Trimming took off 8 bases at V and 0 bases at J, with 16 bases between the two ends. The CDR3 has 15 residues. From germline, CDR1 is MDHEN and CDR2 SYDVKM. The CDR3 protein is CASDSGGAANYGYTF. For the CDR3, the DNA is TGTGCCAGCGATAGTGGAGGGGCCGCTAACTATGGCTACACCTTC.

The gene calls are TRBV9 and TRBJ2-2; tentatively, D is TRBD1 (6 bases). The CDR3 consists of 16 residues. The V gene lost 0 bases and the J gene lost 3 bases, with 12 bases spanning the gap. Per the germline V gene, CDR1 is SGDLS and CDR2 is YYNGEE. The CDR3 sequence is CASSVVQGSDTGELFF. The CDR3, as DNA: TGTGCCAGCAGCGTAGTCCAGGGGTCGGACACCGGGGAGCTGTTTTTT.

The rearrangement uses TRBV30 and TRBJ2-5; 12 nucleotides match TRBD1. The length of the CDR3 is 15 residues. V lost 1 base, J lost 5 bases, and 5 bases stayed unmatched. Germline V CDR1 and CDR2: GTSNPN, SVGIG (reference sequence). The CDR3 sequence: CAWSEGQGARETQYF. CDR3 bases: TGTGCCTGGAGTGAGGGACAGGGGGCGCGGGAGACCCAGTACTTC. The variable domain in full, with the rest retrieved from reference TRBV30 and TRBJ2-5, is SQTIHQWPATLVQPVGSPLSLECTVEGTSNPNLYWYRQAAGRGLQLLFYSVGIGQISSEVPQNLSASRPQDRQFILSSKKLLLSDSGFYLCAWSEGQGARETQYFGPGTRLLVL.

The rearrangement uses TRBV7-5 and TRBJ2-6; the table's D call of TRBD1 was not tested on the DNA. TRBV7-5 is designated a pseudogene. This CDR3 has 20 residues. The CDR3 sequence is CARSSRPRTGRISGANVLTF. CDR3 sequence (DNA): TGTGCCAGAAGCTCCAGGCCGCGGACAGGAAGGATCTCTGGGGCCAACGTCCTGACTTTC.

This clone was seen just once. The rearrangement links TRBV19 to TRBJ1-3, with TRBD1 matching over 7 bases. CDR1 and CDR2 (germline): LNHDA, SQIVND (reference sequence). Germline trimming cut 3 bases from V and 6 bases from J; bases unmatched to any gene: 8. This CDR3 is 15 amino acids long. The CDR3 is CASSITPTGKNTIYF. The CDR3 DNA reads TGTGCCAGTAGTATTACCCCGACAGGGAAAAACACCATATATTTT.

The chain recombines TRBV28 with TRBJ2-1, with 14 bases matching TRBD2. The germline CDR1 and CDR2 sequences are MDHEN and SYDVKM. CDR3 size: 17 residues. The V gene end was trimmed by 6 bases and the J gene end by 7 bases; junction bases not matched to a gene: 11. The CDR3 is CASSPGLAGGRGNEQFF. The CDR3 DNA reads TGTGCCAGCAGCCCCGGACTAGCGGGAGGTAGAGGGAATGAGCAGTTCTTC.

The chain carries TRBV2 and TRBJ1-1; 8 bases are a match to TRBD1. Per the germline V gene, CDR1 is SNHLY and CDR2 is FYNNEI. V lost 7 bases, J lost 1 base, and 8 bases stayed unmatched. The CDR3 runs 15 residues. Here the CDR3 reads CASNNDRGGNTEAFF. The CDR3 bases are TGTGCCAGCAATAATGACAGGGGAGGGAACACTGAAGCTTTCTTT.

The chain employs TRBV7-9 and TRBJ1-2; TRBD1 matches at 12 bases. This CDR3 has 17 residues. Germline-derived CDR1 and CDR2 are SEHNR and FQNEAQ (reference sequence). Losses at the gene ends were 2 bases for V and 8 bases for J; bases not matched to a gene: 12. The DNA of the CDR3 is TGTGCCAGCAGCTTAATGGCCCCGGGACAGGGGGCAGGAGGCTACACCTTC. Its protein product is CASSLMAPGQGAGGYTF. Using reference TRBV7-9 and TRBJ1-2 for the parts outside the CDR3, the full variable domain is DTGVSQNPRHKITKRGQNVTFRCDPISEHNRLYWYRQTLGQGPEFLTYFQNEAQLEKSRLLSDRFSAERPKGSFSTLEIQRTEQGDSAMYLCASSLMAPGQGAGGYTFGSGTRLTVV.

The genes are TRBV12-3 or TRBV12-4 and TRBJ1-1; unclear D gene. The V and J ends lost 3 bases and 5 bases respectively, with 7 bases between them. CDR3 length: 12 amino acids. The CDR3 nucleotides are TGTGCCAGCAGTTTTTGGGAGACTGAAGCTTTCTTT. Protein: CASSFWETEAFF.

The gene calls are TRBV27 and TRBJ2-1; 7 bases are shared with TRBD2. The junction had 8 bases not matched to a gene; V was cut back by 5 bases and J by 4 bases. Germline CDR1 MNHEY, CDR2 SMNVEV (reference sequence). The CDR3 totals 15 residues. CDR3 nucleotides: TGTGCCAGCAGTGTTAGCGGGCCCCGTTACAATGAGCAGTTCTTC. As protein: CASSVSGPRYNEQFF.

The table lists this clone with a few counts. The chain joins TRBV7-3 to TRBJ1-1; D is perhaps TRBD1 (5 bases). V was clipped by 5 bases and J by 0 bases, with 10 bases between them. CDR3 length: 14 amino acids. Germline V CDR1 and CDR2: SGHTA, FQGTGA. The DNA of the CDR3 is TGTGCCAGCAGCCCAGGGATTATGAACACTGAAGCTTTCTTT. Amino acid sequence: CASSPGIMNTEAFF.

This clone was observed a handful of times. The rearrangement uses TRBV30 and TRBJ1-5; TRBD1 is a possible D gene (5 bases). The ends were cut back, 2 bases at V and 4 bases at J, with 12 bases in the middle. The CDR3 has 14 residues. Looked up from germline, CDR1 is GTSNPN and CDR2 is SVGIG (reference sequence). The CDR3 here is CAWSYRGFNQPQHF. CDR3 bases: TGTGCCTGGAGTTACCGGGGGTTTAATCAGCCCCAGCATTTT.

In DNA, the CDR3 is TGTGCCAGCAGCTTTACAACAGGGTTAAATTCACCCCTCCACTTT. Its protein product is CASSFTTGLNSPLHF. The V and J genes are TRBV7-8 and TRBJ1-6; a possible D gene is TRBD1 (6 bases). This CDR3 contains 15 residues. Trimming pared 3 bases from V and 7 bases from J, leaving 13 bases between. Germline assignment: CDR1 SGHVS and CDR2 FQNEAQ.

The CDR3 reads CASRPLGQETQYF. The CDR3 coding sequence is TGTGCCAGCCGACCACTAGGCCAAGAGACCCAGTACTTC. The chain combines TRBV19 with TRBJ2-5; TRBD2 is a possible D gene (5 bases). Germline V gene sequence: CDR1 LNHDA, CDR2 SQIVND (reference sequence). The CDR3 has 13 residues. V lost 9 bases and J lost 1, with 12 bases in between.

This clone appeared a single time. The chain employs TRBV3-1 (or the pseudogene TRBV3-2) and TRBJ2-7, with 13 nucleotides matching TRBD2. Germline lookup yields CDR1 LGHDT and CDR2 YNNKEL (reference sequence). The CDR3 is made up of 16 amino acids. V lost 1 base, J lost 4 bases, and 4 bases stayed unmatched. In DNA, the CDR3 is TGTGCCAGCAGCCAAGGACTAGCGGGAGGCCGATACGAGCAGTACTTC. Translated: CASSQGLAGGRYEQYF.

The V and J genes are TRBV29-1 and TRBJ2-7, with 15 bases lining up with TRBD2. Germline CDR1 SQVTM, CDR2 ANQGSEA. The CDR3 covers 16 residues. Trimming removed 4 bases from V and 3 bases from J; junction bases left unmatched: 7. In DNA, the CDR3 is TGCAGCGTTGCTGGACTAGCGGGAGGGCAGGGCTACGAGCAGTACTTC. Its protein product is CSVAGLAGGQGYEQYF.

This chain joins TRBV5-5 and TRBJ1-2; TRBD1 agrees at 7 bases. Germline lookup yields CDR1 SGHKS and CDR2 YYEKEE (reference sequence). The CDR3 loop spans 13 amino acids. Germline trimming cut 5 bases from V and 3 bases from J; bases unmatched to any gene: 4. CDR3 DNA: TGTGCCAGCAGTATCACAGGGGACTATGGCTACACCTTC. It encodes CASSITGDYGYTF.

The table lists this clone with a count of one. The chain is built from TRBV23-1 and TRBJ2-1; 10 positions match TRBD1. TRBV23-1 is known as an ORF, though its function is uncertain. The length of the CDR3 is 15 residues. The V and J ends lost 6 bases and 6 bases, in that order; junction bases with no gene match: 8. The CDR3 sequence: CASSRGQGPFNEQFF. Here the CDR3 DNA reads TGCGCCAGCAGCCGGGGACAGGGGCCATTCAATGAGCAGTTCTTC.

This chain links TRBV9 with TRBJ2-4; D is ambiguous. Germline lookup yields CDR1 SGDLS and CDR2 YYNGEE. The CDR3 totals 13 residues. The ends were cut back, 0 bases at V and 7 bases at J, with 8 bases in the middle. Written as DNA, the CDR3 is TGTGCCAGCAGCGTAGGTGCCGGTAACATTCAGTACTTC. As protein: CASSVGAGNIQYF.

The chain uses TRBV2 and TRBJ2-7, with TRBD2 matching over 11 bases. Germline CDR1 and CDR2: SNHLY and FYNNEI. With 8 bases clipped from V and 4 bases from J, the junction kept 13 bases outside the gene matches. The CDR3 length is 16 residues. CDR3 sequence: CASGERLAGGNYEQYF. In DNA form, the CDR3 reads TGTGCCAGCGGAGAGCGTCTAGCGGGAGGTAATTACGAGCAGTACTTC.

This clone was recorded a few times. This chain uses TRBV5-1 with TRBJ1-1, with 8 bases fitting TRBD1. With V trimmed by 4 bases and J by 3 bases, 5 bases remained unmatched. The CDR3 loop spans 14 amino acids. From germline, CDR1 is SGHRS and CDR2 YFSETQ. The CDR3, as DNA: TGCGCCAGCAGCGAGACAGGGGCCTACACTGAAGCTTTCTTT. Its translation is CASSETGAYTEAFF.

The chain employs TRBV4-2 and TRBJ2-2; 9 nucleotides line up with TRBD1. V lost 1 base and J lost 8; bases outside the gene matches: 11. The CDR3 length is 17 residues. Germline V lookup: CDR1 LGHNA, CDR2 YNFKEQ. The CDR3 loop reads CASSQAYLTTGGGELFF. The CDR3 DNA reads as TGTGCCAGCAGCCAAGCCTACCTGACGACAGGGGGTGGGGAGCTGTTTTTT.

CDR3 region: CASSQARGDGYTF. DNA for the CDR3: TGTGCCAGCAGCCAAGCCAGGGGAGATGGCTACACCTTC. J is TRBJ1-2 and V is TRBV3-1 (or the pseudogene TRBV3-2), with D possibly TRBD1 on 6 matching bases. V lost 1 base and J 6 bases, leaving 9 bases between the germline ends. This CDR3 region has 13 residues. Germline lookup yields CDR1 LGHDT and CDR2 YNNKEL (reference sequence).